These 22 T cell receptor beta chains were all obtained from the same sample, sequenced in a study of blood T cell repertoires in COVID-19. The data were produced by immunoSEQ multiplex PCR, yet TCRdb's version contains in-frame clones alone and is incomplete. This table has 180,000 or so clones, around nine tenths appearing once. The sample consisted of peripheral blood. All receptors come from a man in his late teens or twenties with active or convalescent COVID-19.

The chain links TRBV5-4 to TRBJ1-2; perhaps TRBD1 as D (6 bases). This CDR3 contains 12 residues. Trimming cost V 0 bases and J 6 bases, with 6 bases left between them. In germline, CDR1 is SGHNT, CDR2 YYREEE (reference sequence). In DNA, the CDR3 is TGTGCCAGCAGCTTGGACAGGGATGGCTACACCTTC. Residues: CASSLDRDGYTF. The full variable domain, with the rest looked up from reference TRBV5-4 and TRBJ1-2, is ETGVTQSPTHLIKTRGQQVTLRCSSQSGHNTVSWYQQALGQGPQFIFQYYREEENGRGNFPPRFSGLQFPNYSSELNVNALELDDSALYLCASSLDRDGYTFGSGTRLTVV.

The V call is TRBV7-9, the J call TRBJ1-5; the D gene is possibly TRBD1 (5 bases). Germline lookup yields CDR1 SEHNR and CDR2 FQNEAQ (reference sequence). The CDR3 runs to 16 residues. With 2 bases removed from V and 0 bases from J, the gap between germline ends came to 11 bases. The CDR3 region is CASSLTAGSSNQPQHF. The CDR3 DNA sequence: TGTGCCAGCAGCTTAACGGCAGGGTCTAGCAATCAGCCCCAGCATTTT. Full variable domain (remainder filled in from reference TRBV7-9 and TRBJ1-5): DTGVSQNPRHKITKRGQNVTFRCDPISEHNRLYWYRQTLGQGPEFLTYFQNEAQLEKSRLLSDRFSAERPKGSFSTLEIQRTEQGDSAMYLCASSLTAGSSNQPQHFGDGTRLSIL.

The CDR3 DNA reads TGCGCCAGCAGCCCAGGAGTAGCGGGGGGCGAGCAGTACGTC. As protein: CASSPGVAGGEQYV. This rearrangement joins TRBV5-1 to TRBJ2-7; 10 bases map to TRBD2. This CDR3 region has 14 residues. Losses at the gene ends were 4 bases for V and 6 bases for J; bases not matched to a gene: 7. Germline V gene data show CDR1 as SGHRS and CDR2 as YFSETQ.

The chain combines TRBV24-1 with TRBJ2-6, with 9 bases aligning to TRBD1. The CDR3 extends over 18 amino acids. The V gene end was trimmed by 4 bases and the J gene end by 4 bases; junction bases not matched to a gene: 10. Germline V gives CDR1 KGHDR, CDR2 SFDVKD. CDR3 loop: CATSDTGTGYSGANVLTF. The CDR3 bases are TGTGCCACCAGTGACACTGGGACAGGGTATTCAGGGGCCAACGTCCTGACTTTC.

In DNA form, the CDR3 reads TGTGCCAGCAGCTTACGACAGGGGGGAGGAGAGACCCAGTACTTC. The encoded protein is CASSLRQGGGETQYF. This chain connects TRBV5-5 to TRBJ2-5; 9 bases fit TRBD1. With V trimmed by 2 bases and J by 4 bases, 6 bases remained unmatched. Germline V CDR1 and CDR2: SGHKS, YYEKEE (reference sequence). The CDR3 is made up of 15 amino acids.

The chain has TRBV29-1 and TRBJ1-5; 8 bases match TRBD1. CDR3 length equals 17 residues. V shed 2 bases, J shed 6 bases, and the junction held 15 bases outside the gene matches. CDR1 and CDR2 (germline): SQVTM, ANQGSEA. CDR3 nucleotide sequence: TGCAGCGTTGAAATCGATCGGTGGCAGGGGGCCGCTCAGCCCCAGCATTTT. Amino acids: CSVEIDRWQGAAQPQHF.

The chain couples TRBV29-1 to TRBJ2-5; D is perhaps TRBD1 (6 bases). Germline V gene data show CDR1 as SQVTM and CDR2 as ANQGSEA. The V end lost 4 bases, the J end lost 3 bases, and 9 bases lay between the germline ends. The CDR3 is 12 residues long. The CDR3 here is CSVGTGKETQYF. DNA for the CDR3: TGCAGCGTTGGTACAGGGAAAGAGACCCAGTACTTC.

The CDR3 loop is CASSRGNTEAFF. CDR3 in DNA: TGTGCCAGCTCCCGGGGGAACACTGAAGCTTTCTTT. The chain employs TRBV18 and TRBJ1-1, with D unresolved. Germline V gene data show CDR1 as KGHSH and CDR2 as LQKENI. The CDR3 covers 12 residues. V lost 6 bases, J lost 1 base, and 6 bases lay in between.

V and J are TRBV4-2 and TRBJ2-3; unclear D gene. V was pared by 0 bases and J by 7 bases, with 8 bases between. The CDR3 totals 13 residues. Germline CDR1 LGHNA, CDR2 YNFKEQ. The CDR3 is CASSQELSNTQYF. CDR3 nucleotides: TGTGCCAGCAGCCAAGAATTGAGTAATACGCAGTATTTT.

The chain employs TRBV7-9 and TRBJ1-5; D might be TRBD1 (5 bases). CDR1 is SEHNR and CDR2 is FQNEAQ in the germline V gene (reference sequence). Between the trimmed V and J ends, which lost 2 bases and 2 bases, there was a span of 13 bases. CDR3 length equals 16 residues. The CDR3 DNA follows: TGTGCCAGCAGCTTAACACAGGCCTCGGGCAATCAGCCCCAGCATTTT. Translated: CASSLTQASGNQPQHF.

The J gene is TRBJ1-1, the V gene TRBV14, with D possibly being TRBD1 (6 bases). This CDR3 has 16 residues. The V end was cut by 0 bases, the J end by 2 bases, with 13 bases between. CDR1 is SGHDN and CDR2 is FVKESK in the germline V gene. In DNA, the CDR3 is TGTGCCAGCAGCCAAGAATTACAGGGATACAACACTGAAGCTTTCTTT. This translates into CASSQELQGYNTEAFF.

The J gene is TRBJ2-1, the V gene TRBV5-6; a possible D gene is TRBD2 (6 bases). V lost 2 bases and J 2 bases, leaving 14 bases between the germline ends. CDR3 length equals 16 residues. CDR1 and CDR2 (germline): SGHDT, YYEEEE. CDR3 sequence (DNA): TGTGCCAGCAGCTTTTACCGGGACTCGGCCTACAATGAGCAGTTCTTC. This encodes CASSFYRDSAYNEQFF.

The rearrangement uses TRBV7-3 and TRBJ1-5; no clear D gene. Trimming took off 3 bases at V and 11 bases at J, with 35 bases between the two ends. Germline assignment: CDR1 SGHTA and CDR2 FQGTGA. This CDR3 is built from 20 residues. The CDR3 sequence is CASSFPARDLIYGNRVAQHF. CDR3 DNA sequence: TGTGCCAGCAGCTTCCCCGCAAGAGACCTAATATACGGGAATCGTGTGGCCCAGCATTTT.

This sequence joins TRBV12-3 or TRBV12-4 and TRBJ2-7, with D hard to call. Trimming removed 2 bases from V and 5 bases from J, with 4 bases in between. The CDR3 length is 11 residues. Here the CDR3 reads CASSLSHEQYF. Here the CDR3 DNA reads TGTGCCAGCAGTTTAAGCCACGAGCAGTACTTC.

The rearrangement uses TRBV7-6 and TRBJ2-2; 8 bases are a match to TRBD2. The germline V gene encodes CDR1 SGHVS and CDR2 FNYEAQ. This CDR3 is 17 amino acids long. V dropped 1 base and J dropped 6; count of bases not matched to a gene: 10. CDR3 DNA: TGTGCCAGCAGCTTAGGGGCAGCGGGAGAGATTGCCGGGGAGCTGTTTTTT. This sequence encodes CASSLGAAGEIAGELFF.

CDR3 nucleotide sequence: TGCAGCGTTGAAGTCGGCGGGGGGGCCGATGAGCAGTTCTTC. This gives the protein CSVEVGGGADEQFF. The V gene is TRBV29-1, the J gene TRBJ2-1; 9 nucleotides agree with TRBD2. Germline V CDR1 and CDR2: SQVTM, ANQGSEA. The CDR3 extends over 14 amino acids. Trimming took 1 base from V and 8 from J; bases not matched to a gene: 6.

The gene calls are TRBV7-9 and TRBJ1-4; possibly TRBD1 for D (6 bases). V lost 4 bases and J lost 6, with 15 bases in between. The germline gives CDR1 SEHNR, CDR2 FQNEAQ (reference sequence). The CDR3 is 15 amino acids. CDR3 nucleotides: TGTGCCAGCAGCTCGGGCACAGCAGGGGATGAAAAACTGTTTTTT. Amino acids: CASSSGTAGDEKLFF.

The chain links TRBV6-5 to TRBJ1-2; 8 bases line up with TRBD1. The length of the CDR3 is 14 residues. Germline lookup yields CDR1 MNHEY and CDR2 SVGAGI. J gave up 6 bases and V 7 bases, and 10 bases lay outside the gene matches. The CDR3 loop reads CASTAVRGPNGYTF. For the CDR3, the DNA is TGTGCCAGCACTGCCGTCAGGGGGCCCAATGGCTACACCTTC.

Here the CDR3 DNA reads TGTGCCAGCAGTTCCTACAGGGTCGGCTATGGCTACACCTTC. Translation: CASSSYRVGYGYTF. The chain couples TRBV27 to TRBJ1-2; a weak D match, TRBD1 (6 bases). Between the trimmed V and J ends, which lost 4 bases and 4 bases, there was a span of 13 bases. Per germline, CDR1 MNHEY and CDR2 SMNVEV (reference sequence). CDR3 size: 14 residues.

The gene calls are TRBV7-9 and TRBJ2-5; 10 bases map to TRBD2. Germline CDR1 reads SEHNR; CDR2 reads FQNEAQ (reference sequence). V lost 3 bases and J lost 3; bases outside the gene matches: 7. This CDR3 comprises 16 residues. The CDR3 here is CASSFRTSGTKETQYF. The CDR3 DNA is TGTGCCAGCAGCTTTCGGACTAGCGGTACTAAAGAGACCCAGTACTTC.

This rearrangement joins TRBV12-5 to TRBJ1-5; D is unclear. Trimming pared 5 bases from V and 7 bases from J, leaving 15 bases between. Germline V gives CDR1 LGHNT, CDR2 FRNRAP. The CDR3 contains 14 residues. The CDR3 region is CASGPDGKGQPQHF. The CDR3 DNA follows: TGTGCTAGTGGTCCCGACGGGAAGGGACAGCCCCAGCATTTT.

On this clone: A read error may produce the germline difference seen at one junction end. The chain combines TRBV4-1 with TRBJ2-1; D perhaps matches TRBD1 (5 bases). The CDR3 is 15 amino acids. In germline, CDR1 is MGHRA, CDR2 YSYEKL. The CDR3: CASSPNFQGYDEQFF. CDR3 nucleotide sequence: TGCGCCAGCAGCCCAAACTTTCAGGGCTACGATGAGCAGTTCTTC.